Each of the 22 T cell receptor beta chains below was sequenced from the same sample in a study of shared clonotypes between healthy human individuals (dated by TCRdb to the early 2020s). Library generation was performed with the immunoSEQ multiplex PCR assay. Not all clones reach the TCRdb copy of this immuneACCESS table, which keeps in-frame sequences only. Checked studies attribute under half of the gap to unresolved V genes and leave the rest unexplained. The sample data list about 490,000 clones, and 79% of these were observed just once. Approximately 12% of the sample is taken by the ten largest. Sequences were obtained from PBMCs. Receptor source: a middle-aged woman in good health. Some clones in this sample may be carry-over from other donors' samples.

V and J are TRBV30 and TRBJ2-5; D is undetermined. V was trimmed by 3 bases and J by 2 bases, leaving 16 bases between them. Germline CDR1 reads GTSNPN; CDR2 reads SVGIG (reference sequence). This CDR3 region has 15 residues. The DNA of the CDR3 is TGTGCCTGGAGCCATTATCAGGAGTTACAAGAGACCCAGTACTTC. It is translated as CAWSHYQELQETQYF.

This clone came up once. The chain joins TRBV7-3 to TRBJ2-2; D gene unclear. The CDR3 is 14 residues long. CDR1 and CDR2 (germline): SGHTA, FQGTGA. The V end was cut by 4 bases, the J end by 3 bases, with 9 bases between. As DNA, the CDR3 is TGTGCCAGCAGCTCCCCCAGATACACCGGGGAGCTGTTTTTT. It yields the protein CASSSPRYTGELFF.

V and J are TRBV6-6 and TRBJ2-1, with D unclear. The germline V and J ends were trimmed by 6 bases and 3 bases, with 15 bases remaining between them. This CDR3 region has 15 residues. Looked up from germline, CDR1 is MNHNY and CDR2 is SVGAGI (reference sequence). Here the CDR3 DNA reads TGTGCCAGCAGCCCCTCGAGCCTTTTCTACAATGAGCAGTTCTTC. Translation: CASSPSSLFYNEQFF.

The chain has TRBV7-9 and TRBJ1-2; D possibly corresponds to TRBD1 (5 bases). CDR3 length equals 15 residues. CDR1 and CDR2 (germline): SEHNR, FQNEAQ (reference sequence). V was trimmed by 2 bases and J by 0 bases, leaving 10 bases between them. The CDR3 sequence is CASSLFTGTNYGYTF. For the CDR3, the DNA is TGTGCCAGCAGCTTATTTACAGGAACTAACTATGGCTACACCTTC. Complete variable domain (other parts from reference TRBV7-9 and TRBJ1-2): DTGVSQNPRHKITKRGQNVTFRCDPISEHNRLYWYRQTLGQGPEFLTYFQNEAQLEKSRLLSDRFSAERPKGSFSTLEIQRTEQGDSAMYLCASSLFTGTNYGYTFGSGTRLTVV.

V gene TRBV7-9 combines with J gene TRBJ1-4; D is possibly TRBD1 (5 bases). The CDR3 consists of 14 residues. V was shortened by 0 bases and J by 7 bases, with 9 bases between the two germline ends. Per the germline V gene, CDR1 is SEHNR and CDR2 is FQNEAQ (reference sequence). CDR3 protein: CASSLAGVTEKLFF. DNA of the CDR3: TGTGCCAGCAGCTTAGCAGGGGTGACTGAAAAACTGTTTTTT.

In this sample, this clone turned up many times. The chain has TRBV2 and TRBJ2-3; no definite D call. Germline-derived CDR1 and CDR2 are SNHLY and FYNNEI. This CDR3 contains 12 residues. V gave up 2 bases and J gave up 6 bases, with 6 bases separating them. The CDR3 spells CASSESGDTQYF. As DNA, the CDR3 is TGTGCCAGCAGTGAATCGGGTGATACGCAGTATTTT.

The chain couples TRBV10-2 to TRBJ2-1; 11 bases fit TRBD2. The CDR3 totals 20 residues. Germline V gene sequence: CDR1 WSHSY, CDR2 SAAADI. V was pared by 8 bases and J by 0 bases, with 18 bases of the junction left unmatched. CDR3 in DNA: TGCGCCAGCCCGGGACCCCCAGGCGGGACTAGCGGACCCTCCTACAATGAGCAGTTCTTC. Its protein is CASPGPPGGTSGPSYNEQFF.

V gene TRBV7-8 combines with J gene TRBJ2-1, with a possible D match to TRBD2 (6 bases). V gave up 7 bases and J gave up 0 bases, with 16 bases separating them. The CDR3 extends over 16 amino acids. The germline CDR1 and CDR2 sequences are SGHVS and FQNEAQ. The CDR3 protein is CASTMMAGSSYNEQFF. CDR3 nucleotide sequence: TGTGCCAGCACCATGATGGCGGGGAGCTCCTACAATGAGCAGTTCTTC.

The rearrangement uses TRBV9 and TRBJ2-1; weak D call: TRBD2 (5 bases). V was pared by 3 bases and J by 4 bases, with 17 bases between. Germline CDR1 SGDLS, CDR2 YYNGEE. The CDR3 contains 16 residues. CDR3 region: CASSGPPTSNYNEQFF. In nucleotides, the CDR3 is TGTGCCAGCAGCGGGCCCCCCACTAGTAATTACAATGAGCAGTTCTTC.

Points on this clone: No conserved phenylalanine or tryptophan is present at the end of the CDR3, so a read error is the likely explanation. This sequence joins TRBV29-1 and TRBJ1-2; D unresolved. The V gene lost 7 bases and the J gene lost 2 bases, with 8 bases spanning the gap. This CDR3 spans 11 amino acids. The germline V gene has CDR1 SQVTM and CDR2 ANQGSEA. CDR3 protein: CSGSSNYGYTL. CDR3 bases: TGCAGCGGGTCCTCAAACTATGGCTACACCCTC.

The chain employs TRBV6-6 and TRBJ1-4; 7 bases agree with TRBD1. V lost 2 bases to trimming and J lost 5 bases; unmatched junction nucleotides: 8. CDR1 is MNHNY, CDR2 SVGAGI, per germline (reference sequence). The CDR3 is 16 amino acids. The CDR3 region is CASSYGWTGPNEKLFF. CDR3 DNA: TGTGCCAGCAGTTACGGTTGGACAGGACCCAATGAAAAACTGTTTTTT.

The DNA for the CDR3 is TGTGCCAGCAGATCCCCAGGGGGCACAGATACGCAGTATTTT. This sequence encodes CASRSPGGTDTQYF. This chain joins TRBV6-5 and TRBJ2-3; perhaps TRBD1 as D (6 bases). This CDR3 has 14 amino acids. The germline CDR1 and CDR2 sequences are MNHEY and SVGAGI. V dropped 6 bases and J dropped 1 base, with 11 bases sitting between them.

CDR3: CASSPRDPGSTDTQYF. In DNA form, the CDR3 reads TGTGCCAGCTCACCCCGGGACCCCGGATCCACAGATACGCAGTATTTT. The chain recombines TRBV18 with TRBJ2-3; the D call may be TRBD1 or TRBD2 (5 bases each). This CDR3 is built from 16 residues. V dropped 3 bases and J dropped 2 bases, with 15 bases sitting between them. CDR1 and CDR2 from the germline V gene are KGHSH and LQKENI. Drawing the rest from reference TRBV18 and TRBJ2-3, the complete variable domain is NAGVMQNPRHLVRRRGQEARLRCSPMKGHSHVYWYRQLPEEGLKFMVYLQKENIIDESGMPKERFSAEFPKEGPSILRIQQVVRGDSAAYFCASSPRDPGSTDTQYFGPGTRLTVL.

This clone was counted only a few times. The genes are TRBV27 and TRBJ2-7; 8 bases line up with TRBD1. The CDR3 covers 15 residues. The junction had 8 bases not matched to a gene; V was cut back by 0 bases and J by 7 bases. Germline CDR1 reads MNHEY; CDR2 reads SMNVEV (reference sequence). In DNA form, the CDR3 reads TGTGCCAGCAGTTTATCGGGCAGGGGGCTTGGAGAGCAGTACTTC. Amino acids: CASSLSGRGLGEQYF.

V usage is TRBV11-2 and J usage is TRBJ2-3; D is ambiguous. CDR3 length equals 17 residues. CDR1 SGHAT and CDR2 FQNNGV come from the germline V gene. The germline V and J ends were trimmed by 1 base and 4 bases, with 18 bases remaining between them. CDR3 DNA sequence: TGTGCCAGCAGCTTAGGGACCCCGCAGGTGGGCCCAGATACGCAGTATTTT. The encoded protein is CASSLGTPQVGPDTQYF.

On this clone: Other DNA sequences of this sample code for an identical CDR3. This rearrangement joins TRBV18 to TRBJ2-5; possible D gene TRBD2, 5 bases. CDR1 is KGHSH, CDR2 LQKENI, per germline. This CDR3 has 13 amino acids. V was clipped by 3 bases and J by 5 bases, with 10 bases between them. The chain's CDR3 is CASSPDPGETQYF. The CDR3 DNA sequence: TGTGCCAGCTCACCCGACCCGGGGGAGACCCAGTACTTC.

The chain recombines TRBV7-9 with TRBJ2-7, with D hard to call. The V end lost 6 bases, the J end lost 0 bases, and 15 bases lay between the germline ends. CDR1 is SEHNR, CDR2 FQNEAQ, per germline (reference sequence). The CDR3 loop spans 15 amino acids. The CDR3 loop is CASSEVGRSSYEQYF. DNA for the CDR3: TGTGCCAGCAGTGAAGTCGGCAGGAGCTCCTACGAGCAGTACTTC.

This chain's CDR3 is CAISQGGGNTIYF. The DNA for the CDR3 is TGTGCCATCTCCCAGGGGGGGGGAAACACCATATATTTT. The chain has TRBV28 and TRBJ1-3; 7 bases are a match to TRBD1. CDR1 and CDR2 (germline): MDHEN, SYDVKM. Unmatched junction bases numbered 7, after V lost 10 bases and J lost 4 bases. The CDR3 totals 13 residues.

This clone was picked up one time. The V gene is TRBV7-2, the J gene TRBJ1-5, with D tentatively TRBD1 (5 bases). Germline V gene lookup returns CDR1 SGHTA and CDR2 FQGNSA. The CDR3 runs 16 residues. V gave up 0 bases and J gave up 3 bases, with 12 bases separating them. This chain's CDR3 is CASSLATGRVNQPQHF. CDR3 DNA sequence: TGTGCCAGCAGCTTAGCGACGGGACGAGTCAATCAGCCCCAGCATTTT.

This clone was seen just once. The chain recombines TRBV6-6 with TRBJ2-2, with D perhaps matching TRBD2 (6 bases). Germline V gene data show CDR1 as MNHNY and CDR2 as SVGAGI (reference sequence). CDR3 size: 16 residues. Trimming took off 0 bases at V and 5 bases at J, with 13 bases between the two ends. The CDR3 bases are TGTGCCAGCAGTTACTCGTCCGGCGGGATTACCGGGGAGCTGTTTTTT. This sequence encodes CASSYSSGGITGELFF.

CDR3 in amino acids: CASSHRVGVYADTQYF. CDR3 nucleotides: TGTGCCAGCAGCCATCGCGTCGGGGTTTACGCAGATACGCAGTATTTT. J is TRBJ2-3 and V is TRBV5-8, with D possibly being TRBD2 (5 bases). This CDR3 region has 16 residues. CDR1 is SGHTS, CDR2 YDEGEE, per germline. Trimming removed 4 bases from V and 4 bases from J, with 19 bases in between.

The chain couples TRBV28 to TRBJ2-7, with a possible D match to TRBD2 (5 bases). Germline V CDR1 and CDR2: MDHEN, SYDVKM. The CDR3 consists of 15 residues. The V and J ends lost 3 bases and 2 bases respectively, with 14 bases between them. The CDR3 bases are TGTGCCAGCAGTTTGTCTCCCGGGAACCCCTACGAGCAGTACTTC. Translated: CASSLSPGNPYEQYF.